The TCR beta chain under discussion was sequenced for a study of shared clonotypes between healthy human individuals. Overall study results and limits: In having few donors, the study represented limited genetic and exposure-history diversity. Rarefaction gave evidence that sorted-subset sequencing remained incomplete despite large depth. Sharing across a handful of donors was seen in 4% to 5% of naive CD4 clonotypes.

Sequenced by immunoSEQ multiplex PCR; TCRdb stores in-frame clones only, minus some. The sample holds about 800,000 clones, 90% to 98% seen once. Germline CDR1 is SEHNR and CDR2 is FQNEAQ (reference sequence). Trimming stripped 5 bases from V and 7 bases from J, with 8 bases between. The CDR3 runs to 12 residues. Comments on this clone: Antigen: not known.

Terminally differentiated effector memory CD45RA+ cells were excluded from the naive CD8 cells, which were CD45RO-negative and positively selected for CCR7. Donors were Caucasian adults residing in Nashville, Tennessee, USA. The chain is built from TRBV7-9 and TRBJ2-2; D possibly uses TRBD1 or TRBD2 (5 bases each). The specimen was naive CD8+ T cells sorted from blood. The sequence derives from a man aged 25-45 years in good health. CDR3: CASSPGGGELFF. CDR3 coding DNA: TGTGCCAGCAGCCCTGGGGGCGGGGAGCTGTTTTTT.